The sample holds many counts of the clone carrying this TCR beta chain. What it binds is unknown. The iRepertoire nested amplicon-rescue multiplex PCR amplified TCR alpha and beta CDR3s from RNA. Input was roughly 100-450 ng of tissue mRNA or PBMC total RNA. TCRdb recomputed calls from the multiplex PCR reads with MiXCR, one row per CDR3 protein. This table holds 160,000 or so distinct CDR3 sequences, over 40% found once. The sample is drawn from a study of glioma-infiltrating T cells. Findings of the study overall: Tissue-blood divergence was below expectation in non-neoplastic patients, above in gliomas. Very few CDR3 sequences were shared between tissue and blood.

This CDR3 contains 14 residues. With V trimmed by 2 bases and J by 5 bases, 1 base remained unmatched. Germline V gives CDR1 MDHEN, CDR2 SYDVKM. The chain joins TRBV28 to TRBJ2-1, with 9 positions matching TRBD1. Sequences were obtained from glioma tissue, nonneoplastic brain tissue, or PBMCs (not recorded which). This TCR derives from a human donor with low-grade glioma or glioblastoma, undergoing nonglioma brain surgery, or in good health (not recorded which). Here the CDR3 DNA reads TGTGCCAGCAGTTTAGACAGGGGGGACAATGAGCAGTTCTTC. Translation gives CASSLDRGDNEQFF.